The rows below give T cell receptor beta chains drawn from one sample of a study of T cells in Graves' hyperthyroidism and ophthalmopathy. TCRdb re-derived calls from the multiplex PCR reads in MiXCR, one entry per CDR3 protein. The sample carries some 350,000 distinct CDR3 sequences, 19% recorded once. The material sequenced was blood. These receptors were collected from a woman under 30 with Graves' hyperthyroidism. CDR3s include the opening cysteine and the closing phenylalanine or tryptophan. Fields, in order: J gene, V gene, clone size, D gene, CDR3 protein, CDR3 DNA. The D gene is left open where the match is weak. Clone sizes are given selectively: once, few, many, or a class where the clone is expanded.

j_gene: TRBJ2-5; v_gene: TRBV20-1; abundance: -; d_gene: TRBD1; CDR3aa: CSARGGDRGHQETQYF; CDR3nt: TGCAGTGCTAGAGGGGGGGACAGGGGGCATCAAGAGACCCAGTACTTC
j_gene: TRBJ1-3; v_gene: TRBV6-5; abundance: many; d_gene: -; CDR3aa: CASRLDGNTIYF; CDR3nt: TGTGCCAGCCGTTTAGATGGAAACACCATATATTTT
j_gene: TRBJ1-1; v_gene: TRBV15; abundance: many; d_gene: -; CDR3aa: CATSPEKGRNTEAFF; CDR3nt: TGTGCCACCAGCCCAGAGAAGGGGAGGAACACTGAAGCTTTCTTT
j_gene: TRBJ1-2; v_gene: TRBV19; abundance: many; d_gene: TRBD1; CDR3aa: CASSQTGGIGYTF; CDR3nt: TGTGCCAGTAGCCAAACAGGGGGCATAGGCTACACCTTC
j_gene: TRBJ1-1; v_gene: TRBV12-5; abundance: many; d_gene: -; CDR3aa: CASGPSREETEAFF; CDR3nt: TGTGCTAGTGGTCCATCCAGAGAGGAGACTGAAGCTTTCTTT
j_gene: TRBJ2-2; v_gene: TRBV11-2; abundance: few; d_gene: TRBD2; CDR3aa: CASSLNGPGRAGSTGELFF; CDR3nt: TGTGCCAGCAGCCTAAATGGTCCTGGCAGAGCGGGAAGCACCGGGGAGCTGTTTTTT
j_gene: TRBJ1-1; v_gene: TRBV7-2; abundance: -; d_gene: TRBD1; CDR3aa: CASSLRQGENTEAFF; CDR3nt: TGTGCCAGCAGCTTACGGCAGGGGGAGAACACTGAAGCTTTCTTT
j_gene: TRBJ1-1; v_gene: TRBV2; abundance: many; d_gene: -; CDR3aa: CASTERIMNTEAFF; CDR3nt: TGTGCCAGCACGGAGAGAATCATGAACACTGAAGCTTTCTTT
j_gene: TRBJ2-6; v_gene: TRBV5-1; abundance: many; d_gene: -; CDR3aa: CASSLVGLGANVLTF; CDR3nt: TGCGCCAGCAGCTTGGTAGGGCTTGGGGCCAACGTCCTGACTTTC
j_gene: TRBJ2-7; v_gene: TRBV7-3; abundance: many; d_gene: TRBD1; CDR3aa: CASSQDRSQTYEQYF; CDR3nt: TGTGCCAGCAGCCAGGACAGGAGTCAAACCTACGAGCAGTACTTC
j_gene: TRBJ2-7; v_gene: TRBV18; abundance: many; d_gene: -; CDR3aa: CASSPTGGGAGDEQYF; CDR3nt: TGTGCCAGCTCACCGACTGGTGGGGGGGCCGGCGACGAGCAGTACTTC
j_gene: TRBJ1-1; v_gene: TRBV28; abundance: many; d_gene: -; CDR3aa: CASTAPPGADTEAFF; CDR3nt: TGTGCCAGCACCGCCCCTCCGGGGGCGGACACTGAAGCTTTCTTT
j_gene: TRBJ1-5; v_gene: TRBV20-1; abundance: many; d_gene: -; CDR3aa: CSASSSSSGNQPQHF; CDR3nt: TGCAGTGCTAGCTCGTCGTCGAGCGGCAATCAGCCCCAGCATTTT
j_gene: TRBJ1-2; v_gene: TRBV20-1; abundance: many; d_gene: -; CDR3aa: CSRSSNNYGYTF; CDR3nt: TGCAGCCGAAGCAGTAATAACTATGGCTACACCTTC
j_gene: TRBJ1-5; v_gene: TRBV6-1; abundance: -; d_gene: -; CDR3aa: CASSDRESQPQHF; CDR3nt: TGTGCCAGCAGTGACAGGGAATCTCAGCCCCAGCATTTT
j_gene: TRBJ1-5; v_gene: TRBV4-1; abundance: many; d_gene: TRBD1; CDR3aa: CASSRGTGRGQPQHF; CDR3nt: TGCGCCAGCAGCCGGGGGACAGGGAGGGGACAGCCCCAGCATTTT
j_gene: TRBJ2-7; v_gene: TRBV15; abundance: -; d_gene: -; CDR3aa: CATSRDPGDEQYF; CDR3nt: TGTGCCACCAGCAGAGATCCGGGGGACGAGCAGTACTTC
j_gene: TRBJ2-5; v_gene: TRBV6-1; abundance: many; d_gene: TRBD2; CDR3aa: CASNQRGASETQYF; CDR3nt: TGTGCCAGCAACCAGCGGGGGGCGTCGGAGACCCAGTACTTC
j_gene: TRBJ2-5; v_gene: TRBV27; abundance: many; d_gene: -; CDR3aa: CASSFRQTRRWAQYF; CDR3nt: TGTGCCAGCAGTTTTCGGCAGACACGCCGTTGGGCCCAGTACTTC
j_gene: TRBJ2-7; v_gene: TRBV2; abundance: many; d_gene: -; CDR3aa: CASGGIGAYEQYF; CDR3nt: TGTGCCAGCGGGGGTATTGGAGCCTACGAGCAGTACTTC
j_gene: TRBJ2-7; v_gene: TRBV4-1; abundance: many; d_gene: TRBD1; CDR3aa: CASSQEPRQGAYEQYF; CDR3nt: TGCGCCAGCAGCCAAGAGCCTAGACAGGGGGCCTACGAGCAGTACTTC
j_gene: TRBJ2-7; v_gene: TRBV11-2; abundance: many; d_gene: -; CDR3aa: CASSLAAGNPYEQYF; CDR3nt: TGTGCCAGCAGTCTCGCTGCAGGTAATCCCTACGAGCAGTACTTC
j_gene: TRBJ2-7; v_gene: TRBV5-1; abundance: many; d_gene: TRBD1; CDR3aa: CASSLGDRGHEYF; CDR3nt: TGCGCCAGCAGCTTGGGGGACAGGGGGCATGAGTACTTC
j_gene: TRBJ2-7; v_gene: TRBV5-1; abundance: many; d_gene: TRBD1; CDR3aa: CASSLGDRGYEQYF; CDR3nt: TGTGCCAGCAGCTTAGGGGACAGGGGTTACGAGCAGTACTTC
j_gene: TRBJ2-5; v_gene: TRBV6-2/TRBV6-3; abundance: few; d_gene: -; CDR3aa: CASSANIQETQYF; CDR3nt: TGTGCCAGCAGTGCTAACATCCAAGAGACCCAGTACTTC
j_gene: TRBJ1-1; v_gene: TRBV20-1; abundance: many; d_gene: -; CDR3aa: CSARAGNTEAFF; CDR3nt: TGCAGTGCTAGAGCGGGGAACACTGAAGCTTTCTTT
j_gene: TRBJ2-2; v_gene: TRBV7-8; abundance: many; d_gene: -; CDR3aa: CASRMGGSNTGELFF; CDR3nt: TGTGCCAGCAGAATGGGGGGCAGCAACACCGGGGAGCTGTTTTTT
j_gene: TRBJ2-7; v_gene: TRBV5-1; abundance: many; d_gene: TRBD1; CDR3aa: CASSWGQPSSYEQYF; CDR3nt: TGCGCCAGCAGCTGGGGACAGCCTAGCTCCTACGAGCAGTACTTC
j_gene: TRBJ2-7; v_gene: TRBV13; abundance: many; d_gene: -; CDR3aa: CASSIDRDTYEQYF; CDR3nt: TGTGCCAGCAGCATCGACCGAGATACCTACGAGCAGTACTTC
j_gene: TRBJ2-7; v_gene: TRBV28; abundance: -; d_gene: -; CDR3aa: CASSFRQIPYEQYF; CDR3nt: TGTGCCAGCAGTTTTAGGCAGATCCCCTACGAGCAGTACTTC
j_gene: TRBJ1-2; v_gene: TRBV5-1; abundance: many; d_gene: -; CDR3aa: CASSVDRGYGYTF; CDR3nt: TGCGCCAGCAGCGTGGACAGAGGCTATGGCTACACCTTC
j_gene: TRBJ2-6; v_gene: TRBV2; abundance: -; d_gene: -; CDR3aa: CASRGPGGANVLTF; CDR3nt: TGTGCCAGCAGGGGCCCCGGTGGGGCCAACGTCCTGACTTTC
j_gene: TRBJ1-1; v_gene: TRBV7-9; abundance: many; d_gene: -; CDR3aa: CASSLGEATEAFF; CDR3nt: TGTGCCAGCAGCTTAGGGGAGGCCACTGAAGCTTTCTTT
j_gene: TRBJ1-1; v_gene: TRBV2; abundance: many; d_gene: -; CDR3aa: CASRIGQKNTEAFF; CDR3nt: TGTGCCAGCAGGATAGGACAAAAAAACACTGAAGCTTTCTTT
j_gene: TRBJ2-4; v_gene: TRBV18; abundance: many; d_gene: -; CDR3aa: CASSPGSWLAKNIQYF; CDR3nt: TGTGCCAGCTCACCTGGTTCATGGCTAGCCAAAAACATTCAGTACTTC
j_gene: TRBJ1-5; v_gene: TRBV6-5; abundance: many; d_gene: -; CDR3aa: CASRLGVANQPQHF; CDR3nt: TGTGCCAGCAGACTCGGTGTAGCAAATCAGCCCCAGCATTTT
j_gene: TRBJ1-3; v_gene: TRBV5-1; abundance: many; d_gene: TRBD1; CDR3aa: CASSLFSGGGNTIYF; CDR3nt: TGCGCCAGCAGCCTTTTCTCAGGGGGTGGAAACACCATATATTTT
j_gene: TRBJ2-7; v_gene: TRBV3-1; abundance: -; d_gene: -; CDR3aa: CASSRRVGGAYEQYF; CDR3nt: TGTGCCAGCAGCCGCCGGGTGGGGGGAGCCTACGAGCAGTACTTC
j_gene: TRBJ2-7; v_gene: TRBV6-1; abundance: -; d_gene: TRBD2; CDR3aa: CASSPVGLAYEQYF; CDR3nt: TGTGCCAGCAGTCCGGTCGGACTAGCCTACGAGCAGTACTTC
j_gene: TRBJ2-5; v_gene: TRBV28; abundance: many; d_gene: -; CDR3aa: CASSLLDSQETQYF; CDR3nt: TGTGCCAGCAGTTTATTGGACAGCCAAGAGACCCAGTACTTC